This T cell receptor beta chain is drawn from a study of T cells after yellow fever vaccination. Study-level background: For low cell numbers, libraries were made with SMART-Seq v4 Ultra Low Input. The study's findings and limits: Most primary-vaccination clones reappeared after the booster (approximately 96% CD4, 88% CD8).

As concerns this clonotype: Its antigen is not identified.

TCRdb reanalysed the 5' RACE reads using MiXCR and keeps one entry per CDR3 protein. The sample has 620,000 or so distinct CDR3 sequences; 17% are singletons. Trimming cost V 5 bases and J 1 base, with 11 bases left between them. There are 14 residues in the CDR3. Germline CDR1 LNHNV, CDR2 YYDKDF (reference sequence). This TCR was sampled from a young man who received the YFV17D yellow fever vaccine. The chain links TRBV15 to TRBJ2-5; D is perhaps TRBD1 (5 bases). Source: PBMCs, taken about 5 days after the first yellow fever vaccination. The CDR3, as DNA: TGTGCCACCAGCCCTAGACAGCTCCAAGAGACCCAGTACTTC. Its protein is CATSPRQLQETQYF.